Below, one TCR beta chain is given with its context. This clonotype was counted ten times or more. This receptor's antigen is unknown. Within one base of it there is no much larger clone, and no base qualities were kept. Including the terminal cysteine and phenylalanine, the CDR3 comprises 14 residues. The retained sequence is limited to the CDR3, 42 bases, with the frame set at the first base. V ends up 5 bases short and J 6 bases short, with an unmatched junction base count of 5. The germline V gene supplies CDR1 SQVTM and CDR2 ANQGSEA. These data are taken from a study of T-cell reconstitution after alpha-beta-depleted transplantation in children (dated by TCRdb to about 2016). With respect to the entire study: The study quantitatively tracked T-cell immune reconstitution after TCRalphabeta/CD19-depleted allogeneic hematopoietic cell transplantation in children using TCR repertoire profiling.

The method was PCR. The run used an Illumina HiSeq 2500. Molecular barcoding was employed in the preparation of TCR libraries, with unique molecular identifiers being used to normalize TCRbeta repertoire quantification. TCRdb reprocessing: public reads trimmed at Q25 with fastp, clones called with MiXCR, in-frame beta chains kept. When rows share a CDR3 protein, they turn into one entry using the most common DNA and genes. Recorded for this sample are approximately 640,000 distinct CDR3 sequences; around a sixth of them occurred a single time. Clones ranked in the top ten supply about 1.1% of the sample.

The V and J genes are TRBV29-1 and TRBJ1-5, and TRBD1 matches 12 of the central bases. This TCR derives from a human donor who donated a stem cell graft to a child with acute myeloid leukemia. The material sequenced was PBMCs from the stem cell graft donor, taken from the stem cell graft. CDR3 loop: CSVSGTGGGQPQHF. Here is the DNA: TGCAGCGTTTCCGGGACAGGGGGCGGTCAGCCCCAGCATTTT. With the rest looked up from the reference TRBV29-1 and TRBJ1-5 genes rather than sequenced, the full variable domain is SAVISQKPSRDICQRGTSLTIQCQVDSQVTMMFWYRQQPGQSLTLIATANQGSEATYESGFVIDKFPISRPNLTFSTLTVSNMSPEDSSIYLCSVSGTGGGQPQHFGDGTRLSIL.